The 29 T cell receptor beta chains given below trace back to one sample, sequenced in a study of blood T cells in healthy people across ages. A second PCR of 7 to 11 cycles used a sample-barcoded 5' primer and a J-beta primer mix. TCRdb used MiXCR to reprocess the 5' RACE reads, holding one entry per CDR3 protein. The sample yields approximately 1.5 million distinct CDR3 sequences, approximately 42% seen once. Material: blood. All receptors derive from a woman between 18 and 30 years old in good health.

The rearrangement links TRBV6-5 to TRBJ1-6, with D possibly TRBD1 on 6 matching bases. Between the trimmed V and J ends, which lost 4 bases and 0 bases, there was a span of 13 bases. Germline CDR1 is MNHEY and CDR2 is SVGAGI. The CDR3 sequence is 17 residues long. The CDR3, as DNA: TGTGCCAGCAGTTTCGACAGGAGAATCTCCTATAATTCACCCCTCCACTTT. Translated, it gives CASSFDRRISYNSPLHF.

A few counts support this clonotype. The V gene is TRBV6-5, the J gene TRBJ1-2; D uncertain. The germline V gene has CDR1 MNHEY and CDR2 SVGAGI. The V end was cut by 5 bases, the J end by 4 bases, with 11 bases between. The CDR3 consists of 13 residues. CDR3 residues: CASSQTLSYGYTF. CDR3 bases: TGTGCCAGCAGTCAGACTCTTTCCTATGGCTACACCTTC.

The chain carries TRBV20-1 and TRBJ2-1; D unclear. The closer fit of TRBJ2-7 to the DNA end suggests the J call may be wrong. CDR3 length: 14 amino acids. Germline loops: CDR1 DFQATT, CDR2 SNEGSKA (reference sequence). CDR3 protein: CSAEGGKSYSEQYF. Here the CDR3 DNA reads TGCAGTGCAGAAGGTGGGAAATCCTACAGTGAGCAGTACTTC.

This clonotype was detected many times. This sequence joins TRBV12-3 or TRBV12-4 and TRBJ1-2, with D possibly TRBD1 on 5 matching bases. The CDR3 spans 15 residues. V was clipped by 6 bases and J by 1 base, with 15 bases between them. For the CDR3, the DNA is TGTGCCAGCAGCCCCGCGGGGACTATTAACTATGGCTACACCTTC. Amino acid sequence: CASSPAGTINYGYTF.

This chain uses TRBV7-2 with TRBJ2-7; TRBD1 aligns across 7 bases. Germline V gene sequence: CDR1 SGHTA, CDR2 FQGNSA. This CDR3 is built from 13 residues. The junction had 5 bases not matched to a gene; V was cut back by 5 bases and J by 4 bases. CDR3 coding DNA: TGTGCCAGCAGCGGGACAGAGGGGTACGAGCAGTACTTC. Residues: CASSGTEGYEQYF. The full variable domain, with the rest looked up from reference TRBV7-2 and TRBJ2-7, is GAGVSQSPSNKVTEKGKDVELRCDPISGHTALYWYRQSLGQGLEFLIYFQGNSAPDKSGLPSDRFSAERTGGSVSTLTIQRTQQEDSAVYLCASSGTEGYEQYFGPGTRLTVT.

This clonotype was seen a single time. This sequence may be a read error, since a much larger clone differs from it by one base. The chain recombines TRBV11-2 with TRBJ2-6; D is undetermined. Per the germline V gene, CDR1 is SGHAT and CDR2 is FQNNGV. This CDR3 contains 16 residues. The ends were cut back, 3 bases at V and 0 bases at J, with 9 bases in the middle. The CDR3 nucleotides read TGTGCCAGCAGCTTGAGCCGGCACTCTGGGGCCAACGTCCTGACTTTC. Residues: CASSLSRHSGANVLTF.

The V gene is TRBV9, the J gene TRBJ2-3, with a weak D call TRBD2 (6 bases). Trimming pared 0 bases from V and 1 base from J, leaving 12 bases between. The CDR3 covers 16 residues. From germline, CDR1 is SGDLS and CDR2 YYNGEE. The CDR3 protein is CASSVGWSSGTDTQYF. As DNA, the CDR3 is TGTGCCAGCAGCGTAGGTTGGTCTAGCGGCACAGATACGCAGTATTTT.

V and J are TRBV4-1 and TRBJ2-7; the D is unclear. The CDR3 covers 14 residues. The germline V gene has CDR1 MGHRA and CDR2 YSYEKL. Deletions cut 8 bases from V and 3 bases from J, with 17 bases between. The CDR3 loop reads CASVGNKRYYEQYF. In nucleotides, the CDR3 is TGCGCCAGCGTCGGTAACAAGAGATACTACGAGCAGTACTTC.

This clonotype has a count of ten or more. In DNA, the CDR3 is TGCAGCGTTGAACGGGATTACTATGGCTACACCTTC. This sequence encodes CSVERDYYGYTF. This rearrangement joins TRBV29-1 to TRBJ1-2; D not resolved. With 2 bases removed from V and 3 bases from J, the gap between germline ends came to 7 bases. Germline CDR1 SQVTM, CDR2 ANQGSEA. The CDR3 runs 12 residues.

The V call is TRBV20-1, the J call TRBJ2-2; 7 bases line up with TRBD2. This CDR3 comprises 17 residues. CDR1 is DFQATT, CDR2 SNEGSKA, per germline (reference sequence). V lost 4 bases to trimming and J lost 6 bases; unmatched junction nucleotides: 17. Here the CDR3 reads CSATKDPTSLAAGELFF. As DNA, the CDR3 is TGCAGTGCTACCAAGGACCCGACTAGCTTAGCAGCCGGGGAGCTGTTTTTT.

This clonotype was seen only once. The chain links TRBV6-6 to TRBJ1-2; a weak D match, TRBD1 (6 bases). The CDR3 loop spans 15 amino acids. Germline CDR1 is MNHNY and CDR2 is SVGAGI (reference sequence). V was trimmed by 5 bases and J by 8 bases, leaving 21 bases between them. The CDR3 DNA follows: TGTGCCAGCAGTCCAATGGCAGGCCTAGGGGGAGGCTACACCTTC. Translating it yields CASSPMAGLGGGYTF.

The sample holds a few counts of this clonotype. The V gene is TRBV4-3, the J gene TRBJ1-1; D gene ambiguous. Germline values: CDR1 LGHNA, CDR2 YSLEER. Trimming removed 6 bases at V and 0 bases at J, with 14 bases between. The CDR3 spans 15 residues. In DNA form, the CDR3 reads TGCGCCAGCAGGCCCGGGCCTACCATGAACACTGAAGCTTTCTTT. Protein product: CASRPGPTMNTEAFF.

This chain uses TRBV28 with TRBJ2-7; TRBD2 might be the D (5 bases). CDR3 length: 15 residues. Germline-derived CDR1 and CDR2 are MDHEN and SYDVKM. The V end was cut by 2 bases, the J end by 1 base, with 12 bases between. Here the CDR3 DNA reads TGTGCCAGCAGTTTAACGGGGTTAGGGTCCTACGAGCAGTACTTC. This encodes CASSLTGLGSYEQYF.

The chain has TRBV6-2 or TRBV6-3 and TRBJ2-5; a weak D match, TRBD2 (5 bases). Per germline, CDR1 MNHEY and CDR2 SVGEGT. The CDR3 length is 15 residues. With 4 bases removed from V and 5 bases from J, the gap between germline ends came to 17 bases. The CDR3 nucleotides read TGTGCCAGCAGTTCGCCTTATGAGGGTCAGGAGACCCAGTACTTC. Translated, it gives CASSSPYEGQETQYF.

Turning to this clonotype: A single base separates this from a much larger clone, so it may be a read error. The rearrangement joins TRBV29-1 to TRBJ2-1, with a weak D call TRBD2 (5 bases). This CDR3 is 15 amino acids long. CDR1 and CDR2 (germline): SQVTM, ANQGSEA. This chain's CDR3 is CSVDGRLRADKEQFF. The CDR3 DNA reads as TGCAGCGTTGATGGTCGGTTGAGGGCCGACAAGGAGCAGTTCTTC.

The table lists this clonotype with many counts. The chain couples TRBV5-1 to TRBJ2-1; tentatively, D is TRBD2 (5 bases). V was cut by 4 bases and J by 4 bases, with 12 bases left in between. From germline, CDR1 is SGHRS and CDR2 YFSETQ. This CDR3 has 14 amino acids. The CDR3 region is CASSLRTGYNEQFF. In nucleotides, the CDR3 is TGCGCCAGCAGCCTTCGGACGGGGTACAATGAGCAGTTCTTC.

V gene TRBV11-2 combines with J gene TRBJ1-6, with D uncertain. CDR3 length equals 16 residues. Trimming took off 1 base at V and 2 bases at J, with 9 bases between the two ends. The germline V gene has CDR1 SGHAT and CDR2 FQNNGV. The CDR3 here is CASSLVDGTYNSPLHF. DNA for the CDR3: TGTGCCAGCAGCTTAGTAGACGGTACCTATAATTCACCCCTCCACTTT.

The gene calls are TRBV6-1 and TRBJ2-7, with D possibly being TRBD1 (6 bases). This CDR3 has 14 residues. Per germline, CDR1 MNHNS and CDR2 SASEGT. V was trimmed by 7 bases and J by 0 bases, leaving 13 bases between them. The CDR3 loop is CASNGQLSSYEQYF. The CDR3 region has the DNA TGTGCCAGCAACGGACAGTTGAGCTCCTACGAGCAGTACTTC.

The table lists this clonotype with a few counts. The V call is TRBV4-3, the J call TRBJ1-2; D remains unclear. The V end was cut by 1 base, the J end by 4 bases, with 10 bases between. Germline CDR1 is LGHNA and CDR2 is YSLEER. The CDR3 extends over 14 amino acids. This chain's CDR3 is CASSQASRTYGYTF. In nucleotides, the CDR3 is TGCGCCAGCAGCCAAGCCTCGAGGACCTATGGCTACACCTTC.

This chain's CDR3 is CASSLLHWGGKETQYF. DNA of the CDR3: TGTGCCAGCAGTTTATTGCATTGGGGAGGGAAAGAGACCCAGTACTTC. The rearrangement uses TRBV12-3 or TRBV12-4 and TRBJ2-5; 7 bases fit TRBD2. Trimming took 2 bases from V and 3 from J; bases not matched to a gene: 9. The CDR3 is 16 amino acids.

The chain joins TRBV7-9 to TRBJ1-4; TRBD1 is a possible D gene (5 bases). Germline V gene data show CDR1 as SEHNR and CDR2 as FQNEAQ (reference sequence). The length of the CDR3 is 15 residues. V dropped 1 base and J dropped 6 bases, with 12 bases sitting between them. CDR3 in amino acids: CASSLGGNSYEKLFF. CDR3 nucleotides: TGTGCCAGCAGCTTAGGGGGCAACAGTTATGAAAAACTGTTTTTT. The full variable domain, its missing parts supplied by reference TRBV7-9 and TRBJ1-4, is DTGVSQNPRHKITKRGQNVTFRCDPISEHNRLYWYRQTLGQGPEFLTYFQNEAQLEKSRLLSDRFSAERPKGSFSTLEIQRTEQGDSAMYLCASSLGGNSYEKLFFGSGTQLSVL.

Of note for this clonotype: An end of the junction does not agree with germline; a read error may underlie this. The chain employs TRBV27 and TRBJ1-1, with D possibly matching TRBD1 (5 bases). The CDR3 runs to 14 residues. The germline V gene encodes CDR1 MNHEY and CDR2 SMNVEV (reference sequence). CDR3 loop: CARSLLGVGFEAFF. CDR3 nucleotide sequence: TGTGCCCGCAGTTTATTAGGGGTGGGCTTTGAAGCTTTCTTT.

Concerning this clonotype itself: Just one base apart from a much larger clone, this may be a read error. The V and J genes are TRBV29-1 and TRBJ2-5, with D possibly being TRBD1 (6 bases). Germline loops: CDR1 SQVTM, CDR2 ANQGSEA. The V gene lost 4 bases and the J gene lost 1 base, with 10 bases spanning the gap. The CDR3 runs 13 residues. In DNA, the CDR3 is TGCAGCGTTGTTAGGGGGATCCAAGAGACCCAGTACTTC. Translating it yields CSVVRGIQETQYF.

This clonotype was detected a few times. The chain recombines TRBV12-3 or TRBV12-4 with TRBJ2-3, with 7 bases lining up with TRBD1. This CDR3 has 14 amino acids. Trimming removed 7 bases from V and 9 bases from J; junction bases left unmatched: 13. CDR3 DNA: TGTGCCAGCATCTTGAAAGGGGGCGTAGGAACGCAGTATTTT. Translating it yields CASILKGGVGTQYF.

This clonotype was seen more than once but under ten times. The CDR3 is CASTKTGQVDYGYTF. In DNA form, the CDR3 reads TGTGCCAGTACCAAAACGGGACAGGTGGACTATGGCTACACCTTC. The gene calls are TRBV19 and TRBJ1-2, with 8 bases lining up with TRBD1. V lost 7 bases and J lost 3; bases outside the gene matches: 10. The CDR3 is made up of 15 amino acids. CDR1 and CDR2 (germline): LNHDA, SQIVND (reference sequence).

This clonotype was found a few times. J is TRBJ1-1 and V is TRBV29-1; weak D call: TRBD1 (5 bases). CDR1 SQVTM and CDR2 ANQGSEA come from the germline V gene. The CDR3 has 14 amino acids. Trimming removed 4 bases at V and 2 bases at J, with 14 bases between. CDR3 in amino acids: CSVGGGNLNTEAFF. For the CDR3, the DNA is TGCAGCGTTGGGGGCGGAAATCTAAACACTGAAGCTTTCTTT.

The chain has TRBV20-1 and TRBJ1-3; D remains ambiguous. V dropped 2 bases and J dropped 0 bases, with 5 bases sitting between them. The CDR3 consists of 13 residues. In germline, CDR1 is DFQATT, CDR2 SNEGSKA (reference sequence). The CDR3 DNA follows: TGCAGTGCTAGACGCCCCTCTGGAAACACCATATATTTT. This encodes CSARRPSGNTIYF.

The chain has TRBV12-3 or TRBV12-4 and TRBJ2-1, with TRBD2 matching over 9 bases. The CDR3 contains 16 residues. V was pared by 1 base and J by 6 bases, with 7 bases of the junction left unmatched. CDR3 in amino acids: CASSLGVAGGLNEQFF. The CDR3 nucleotides read TGTGCCAGCAGTTTAGGGGTGGCGGGGGGGCTCAATGAGCAGTTCTTC.

There are a few counts of this clonotype. The rearrangement joins TRBV2 to TRBJ2-5, with D hard to call. From germline, CDR1 is SNHLY and CDR2 FYNNEI. V was clipped by 0 bases and J by 10 bases, with 9 bases between them. The CDR3 runs 12 residues. CDR3 protein: CASSEAGKHQYF. DNA of the CDR3: TGTGCCAGCAGTGAAGCGGGCAAACACCAGTACTTC.